This T cell receptor (beta chain) was captured in a study of metastatic and nonmetastatic thyroid tumors. Findings and caveats of the study: Benign nodules reportedly had significantly lower TCR beta diversity than malignant thyroid tumors in blood and tumor.

This clone was picked up many times. Its antigen is not known. TCRdb re-called the PCR reads with MiXCR. The sample consists of about 14,000 clones, about 25% of them appearing once. Ahead of thyroid surgery, no patient had received treatment of any kind. Trimming cost V 4 bases and J 0 bases; bases outside gene matches: 6. CDR1 and CDR2 from the germline V gene are SGDLS and YYNGEE. This CDR3 is built from 16 residues. This chain uses TRBV9 with TRBJ2-1; TRBD2 matches at 8 bases. This clonotype was sampled from a female donor with papillary thyroid cancer or a benign thyroid nodule (not recorded which). Some clones in this sample may be carry-over from other donors' samples. Sequenced input: tumor tissue. In DNA form, the CDR3 reads TGTGCCAGCAGCACCGTAGCGGGGAGCTCCTACAATGAGCAGTTCTTC. It specifies CASSTVAGSSYNEQFF. The full variable domain, in which reference TRBV9 and TRBJ2-1 provide the parts outside the CDR3, is DSGVTQTPKHLITATGQRVTLRCSPRSGDLSVYWYQQSLDQGLQFLIQYYNGEERAKGNILERFSAQQFPDLHSELNLSSLELGDSALYFCASSTVAGSSYNEQFFGPGTRLTVL.